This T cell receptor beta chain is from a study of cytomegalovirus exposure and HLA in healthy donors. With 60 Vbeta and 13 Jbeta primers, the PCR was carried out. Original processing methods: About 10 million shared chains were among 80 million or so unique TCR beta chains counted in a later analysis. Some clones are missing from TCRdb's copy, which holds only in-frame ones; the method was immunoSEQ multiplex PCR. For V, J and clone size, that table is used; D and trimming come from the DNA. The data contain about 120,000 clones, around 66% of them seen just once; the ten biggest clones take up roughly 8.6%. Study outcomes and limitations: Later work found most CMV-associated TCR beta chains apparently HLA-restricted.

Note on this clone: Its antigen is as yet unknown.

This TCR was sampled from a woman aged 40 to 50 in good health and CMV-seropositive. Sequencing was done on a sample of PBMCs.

The CDR3 region has the DNA TGTGCCAGCAGCCTACAGGATAATGAAAAACTGTTTTTT. Its protein is CASSLQDNEKLFF. The chain uses TRBV5-5 and TRBJ1-4, with D possibly TRBD1 on 5 matching bases. Trimming cost V 4 bases and J 4 bases, with 8 bases left between them. The CDR3 totals 13 residues. Germline loops: CDR1 SGHKS, CDR2 YYEKEE (reference sequence).